This entry features one T cell receptor beta chain sequence. Its antigen remains unidentified. This entry is derived from a study of CD4 T cells in relation to SARS-CoV-2 and coronaviruses. Study summary: TCR beta CDR3s were sequenced after roughly nine-day antigen culture of PBMCs. Crossreactive spike epitopes shared across donors were mapped to their HLA restriction.

Produced via immunoSEQ multiplex PCR; TCRdb's table is partial and in-frame only. The repertoire holds 25,000 to 35,000 clones, with about three quarters as singletons. Before the COVID-19 pandemic, during about 2010-2018, CD4+ T cells were taken from unexposed donors. After nine to ten days of culture, CD4+ T cells were isolated. This CDR3 contains 12 residues. Trimming removed 1 base at V and 9 bases at J, with 9 bases between. Germline CDR1 LGHDT, CDR2 YNNKEL (reference sequence). This chain links TRBV3-1 (or the pseudogene TRBV3-2) with TRBJ1-2; no reliable D call. This TCR was recovered from a human donor in good health. The sequenced material came from CD4+ T cells from PBMCs, cultured in vitro. CDR3 protein: CASSQGEVSYTF. DNA of the CDR3: TGTGCCAGCAGCCAAGGGGAGGTTAGCTACACCTTC.